This T cell receptor (beta chain) was obtained from a study of post-analysis software for immune sequencing data. Notes on the study in general: The study found TRBV5-6, TRBV5-1 and TRBV20-1 among about five TRBV segments more frequent in patients than controls.

Libraries were made from TCR beta cDNA, and they carried unique molecular identifiers. TCRdb re-analysed the PCR reads in MiXCR, keeping a single row per CDR3 protein. Of approximately 660,000 distinct CDR3 sequences in the sample, roughly three fifths were seen once. J was trimmed by 4 bases and V by 0 bases; bases with no gene match: 5. The CDR3 contains 14 residues. Per the germline V gene, CDR1 is DFQATT and CDR2 is SNEGSKA (reference sequence). This clonotype has a handful of counts. What it recognizes is unknown. The chain couples TRBV20-1 to TRBJ1-2; 7 bases agree with TRBD1. This clonotype was obtained from a girl aged 2 to 9 with multiple sclerosis. Sequences were obtained from blood. The CDR3 region is CSARETGDRYGYTF. The CDR3 DNA follows: TGCAGTGCTAGAGAAACAGGGGATCGCTATGGCTACACCTTC.